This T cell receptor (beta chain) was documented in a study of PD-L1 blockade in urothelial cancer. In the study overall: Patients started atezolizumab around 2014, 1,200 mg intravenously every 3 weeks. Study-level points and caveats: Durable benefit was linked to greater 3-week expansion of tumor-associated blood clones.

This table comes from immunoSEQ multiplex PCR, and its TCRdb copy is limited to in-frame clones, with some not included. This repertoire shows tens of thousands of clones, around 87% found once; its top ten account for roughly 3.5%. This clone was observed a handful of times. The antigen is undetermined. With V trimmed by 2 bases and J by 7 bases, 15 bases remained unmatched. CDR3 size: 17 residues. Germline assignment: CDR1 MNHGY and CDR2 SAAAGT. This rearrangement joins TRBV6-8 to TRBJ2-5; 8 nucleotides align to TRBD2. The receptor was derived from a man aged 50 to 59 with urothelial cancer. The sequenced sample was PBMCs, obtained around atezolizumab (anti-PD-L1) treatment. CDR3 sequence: CASSYAPAGVYRGTQYF. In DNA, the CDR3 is TGTGCCAGCAGTTACGCTCCAGCGGGGGTCTACCGAGGGACCCAGTACTTC.